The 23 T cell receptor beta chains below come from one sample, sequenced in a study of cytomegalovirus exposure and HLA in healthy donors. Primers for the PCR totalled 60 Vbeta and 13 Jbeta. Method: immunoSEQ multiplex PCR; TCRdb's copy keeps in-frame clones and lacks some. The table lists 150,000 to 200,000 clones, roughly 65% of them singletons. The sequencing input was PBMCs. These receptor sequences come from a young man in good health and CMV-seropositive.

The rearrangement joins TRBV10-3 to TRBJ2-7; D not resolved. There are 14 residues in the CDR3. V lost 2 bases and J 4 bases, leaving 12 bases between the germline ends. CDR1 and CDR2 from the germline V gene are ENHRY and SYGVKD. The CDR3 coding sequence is TGTGCCATCAGTGAGACCATTTCCGGGTACGAGCAGTACGTC. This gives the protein CAISETISGYEQYV.

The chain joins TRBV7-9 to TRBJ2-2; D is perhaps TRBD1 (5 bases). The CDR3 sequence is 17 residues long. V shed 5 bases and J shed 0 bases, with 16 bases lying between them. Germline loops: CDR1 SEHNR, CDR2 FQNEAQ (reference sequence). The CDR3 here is CASSATQVSPNTGELFF. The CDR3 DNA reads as TGTGCCAGCAGCGCAACACAGGTATCCCCGAACACCGGGGAGCTGTTTTTT.

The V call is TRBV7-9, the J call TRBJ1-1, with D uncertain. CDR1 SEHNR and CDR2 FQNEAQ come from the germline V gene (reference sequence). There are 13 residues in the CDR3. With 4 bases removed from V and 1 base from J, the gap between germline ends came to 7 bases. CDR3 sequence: CASSSTPNTEAFF. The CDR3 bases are TGTGCCAGCAGCTCCACACCGAACACTGAAGCTTTCTTT. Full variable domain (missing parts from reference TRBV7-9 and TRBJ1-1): DTGVSQNPRHKITKRGQNVTFRCDPISEHNRLYWYRQTLGQGPEFLTYFQNEAQLEKSRLLSDRFSAERPKGSFSTLEIQRTEQGDSAMYLCASSSTPNTEAFFGQGTRLTVV.

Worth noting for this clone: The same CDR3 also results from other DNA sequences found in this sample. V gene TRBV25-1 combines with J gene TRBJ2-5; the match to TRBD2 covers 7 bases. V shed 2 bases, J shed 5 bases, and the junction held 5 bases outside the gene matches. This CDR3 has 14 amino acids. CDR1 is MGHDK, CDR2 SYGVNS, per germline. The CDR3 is CASSEGGAGETQYF. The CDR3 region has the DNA TGTGCCAGCAGTGAAGGGGGAGCGGGGGAGACCCAGTACTTC. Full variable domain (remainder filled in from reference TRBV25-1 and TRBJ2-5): EADIYQTPRYLVIGTGKKITLECSQTMGHDKMYWYQQDPGMELHLIHYSYGVNSTEKGDLSSESTVSRIRTEHFPLTLESARPSHTSQYLCASSEGGAGETQYFGPGTRLLVL.

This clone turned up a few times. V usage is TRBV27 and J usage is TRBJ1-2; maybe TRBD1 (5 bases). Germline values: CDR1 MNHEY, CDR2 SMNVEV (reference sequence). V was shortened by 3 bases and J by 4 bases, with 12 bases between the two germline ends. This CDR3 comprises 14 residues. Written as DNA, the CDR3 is TGTGCCAGCAGTTTTTCTGACAGATTCTATGGCTACACCTTC. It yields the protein CASSFSDRFYGYTF.

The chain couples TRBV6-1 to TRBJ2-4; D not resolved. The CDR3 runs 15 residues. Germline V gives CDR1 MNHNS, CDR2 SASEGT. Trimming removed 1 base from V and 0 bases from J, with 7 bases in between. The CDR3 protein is CASSEGPLAKNIQYF. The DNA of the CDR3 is TGTGCCAGCAGTGAAGGTCCCCTAGCCAAAAACATTCAGTACTTC.

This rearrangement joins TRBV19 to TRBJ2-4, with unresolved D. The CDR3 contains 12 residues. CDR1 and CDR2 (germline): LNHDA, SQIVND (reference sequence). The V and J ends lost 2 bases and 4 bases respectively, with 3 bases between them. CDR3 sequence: CASSIQKNIQYF. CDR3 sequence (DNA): TGTGCCAGTAGTATACAGAAAAACATTCAGTACTTC.

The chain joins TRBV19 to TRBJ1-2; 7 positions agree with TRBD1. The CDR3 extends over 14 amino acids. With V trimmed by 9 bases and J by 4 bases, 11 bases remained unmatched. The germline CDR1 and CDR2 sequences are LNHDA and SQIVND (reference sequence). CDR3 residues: CASSLGEGAYGYTF. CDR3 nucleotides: TGTGCCAGCTCCCTAGGCGAGGGGGCCTATGGCTACACCTTC.

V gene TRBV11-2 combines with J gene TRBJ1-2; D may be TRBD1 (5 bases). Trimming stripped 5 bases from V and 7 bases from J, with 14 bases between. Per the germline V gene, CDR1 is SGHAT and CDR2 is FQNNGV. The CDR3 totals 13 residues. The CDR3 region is CASSAERGTGYTF. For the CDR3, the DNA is TGTGCCAGCAGCGCGGAAAGGGGAACTGGCTACACCTTC.

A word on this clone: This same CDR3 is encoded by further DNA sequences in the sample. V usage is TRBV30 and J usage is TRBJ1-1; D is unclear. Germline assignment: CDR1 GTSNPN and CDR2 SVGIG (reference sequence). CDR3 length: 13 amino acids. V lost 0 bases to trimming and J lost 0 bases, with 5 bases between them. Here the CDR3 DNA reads TGTGCCTGGAGTGTACAATTGAACACTGAAGCTTTCTTT. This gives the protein CAWSVQLNTEAFF.

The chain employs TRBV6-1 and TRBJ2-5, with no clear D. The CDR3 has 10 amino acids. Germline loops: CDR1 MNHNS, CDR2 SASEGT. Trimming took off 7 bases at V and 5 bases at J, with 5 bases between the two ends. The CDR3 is CASMRETQYF. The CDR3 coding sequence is TGTGCCAGCATGCGGGAGACCCAGTACTTC.

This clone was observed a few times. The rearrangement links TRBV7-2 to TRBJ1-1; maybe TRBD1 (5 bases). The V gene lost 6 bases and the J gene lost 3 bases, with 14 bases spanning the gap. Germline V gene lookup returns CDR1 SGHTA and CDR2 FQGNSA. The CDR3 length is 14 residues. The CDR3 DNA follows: TGTGCCAGCAGTCAAACCCGGGGGGACACTGAAGCTTTCTTT. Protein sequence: CASSQTRGDTEAFF.

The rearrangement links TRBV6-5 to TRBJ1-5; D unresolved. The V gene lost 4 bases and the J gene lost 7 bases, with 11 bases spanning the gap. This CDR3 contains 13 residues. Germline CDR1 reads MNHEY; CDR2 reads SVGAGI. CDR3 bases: TGTGCCAGCAGTTCTCGGGATGGCCAGCCCCAGCATTTT. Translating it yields CASSSRDGQPQHF.

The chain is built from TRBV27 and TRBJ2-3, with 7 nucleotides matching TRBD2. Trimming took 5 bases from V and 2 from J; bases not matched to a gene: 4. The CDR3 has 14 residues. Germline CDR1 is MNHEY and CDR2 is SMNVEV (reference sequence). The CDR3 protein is CASSRSGITDTQYF. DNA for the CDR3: TGTGCCAGCAGTAGGAGCGGGATCACAGATACGCAGTATTTT.

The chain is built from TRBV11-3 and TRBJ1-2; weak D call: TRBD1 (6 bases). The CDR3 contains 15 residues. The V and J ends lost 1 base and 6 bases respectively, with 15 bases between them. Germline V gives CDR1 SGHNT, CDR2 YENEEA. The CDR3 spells CASSLAAGGADGYTF. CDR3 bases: TGTGCCAGCAGCTTAGCCGCCGGGGGGGCAGATGGCTACACCTTC.

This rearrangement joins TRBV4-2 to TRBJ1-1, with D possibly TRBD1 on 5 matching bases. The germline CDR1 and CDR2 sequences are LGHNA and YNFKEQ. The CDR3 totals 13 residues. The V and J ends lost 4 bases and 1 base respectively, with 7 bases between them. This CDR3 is CASSPTENTEAFF. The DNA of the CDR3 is TGTGCCAGCAGCCCGACAGAGAACACTGAAGCTTTCTTT.

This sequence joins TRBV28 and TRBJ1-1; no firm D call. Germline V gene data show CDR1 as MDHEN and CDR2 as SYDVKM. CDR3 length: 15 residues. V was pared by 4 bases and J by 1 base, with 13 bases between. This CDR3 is CASSSYRGRNTEAFF. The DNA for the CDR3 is TGTGCCAGCAGTTCCTACCGAGGCCGGAACACTGAAGCTTTCTTT.

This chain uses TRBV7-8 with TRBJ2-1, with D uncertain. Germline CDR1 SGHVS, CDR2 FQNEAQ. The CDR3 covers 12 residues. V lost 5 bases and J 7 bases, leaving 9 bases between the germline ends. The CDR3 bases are TGTGCCAGCAGCCTAGATACAAATGAGCAGTTCTTC. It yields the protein CASSLDTNEQFF. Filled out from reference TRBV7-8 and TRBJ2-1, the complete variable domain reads GAGVSQSPRYKVAKRGQDVALRCDPISGHVSLFWYQQALGQGPEFLTYFQNEAQLDKSGLPSDRFFAERPEGSVSTLKIQRTQQEDSAVYLCASSLDTNEQFFGPGTRLTVL.

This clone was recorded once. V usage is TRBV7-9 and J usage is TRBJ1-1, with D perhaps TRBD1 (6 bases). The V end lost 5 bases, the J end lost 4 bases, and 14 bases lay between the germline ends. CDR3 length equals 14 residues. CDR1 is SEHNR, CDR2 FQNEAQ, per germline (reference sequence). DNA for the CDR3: TGTGCCAGCAGCGTTGCAGGGGAGGGCACTGAAGCTTTCTTT. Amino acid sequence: CASSVAGEGTEAFF.

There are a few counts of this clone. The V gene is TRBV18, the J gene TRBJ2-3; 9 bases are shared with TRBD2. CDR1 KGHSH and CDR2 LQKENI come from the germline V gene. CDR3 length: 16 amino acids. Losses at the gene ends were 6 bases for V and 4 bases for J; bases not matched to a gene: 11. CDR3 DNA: TGTGCCAGCTCTCTTCGCGGGGGGGCCTCGGCAGATACGCAGTATTTT. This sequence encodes CASSLRGGASADTQYF.

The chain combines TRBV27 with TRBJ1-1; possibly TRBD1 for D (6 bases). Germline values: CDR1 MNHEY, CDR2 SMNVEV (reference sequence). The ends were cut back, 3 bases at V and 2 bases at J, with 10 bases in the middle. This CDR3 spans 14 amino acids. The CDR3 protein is CASSFGGPNTEAFF. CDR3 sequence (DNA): TGTGCCAGCAGTTTCGGGGGGCCCAACACTGAAGCTTTCTTT.

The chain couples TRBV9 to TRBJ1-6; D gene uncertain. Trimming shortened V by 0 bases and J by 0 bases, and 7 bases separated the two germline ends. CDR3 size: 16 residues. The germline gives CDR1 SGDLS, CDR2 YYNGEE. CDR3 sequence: CASSVEASSYNSPLHF. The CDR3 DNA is TGTGCCAGCAGCGTAGAAGCTAGCTCCTATAATTCACCCCTCCACTTT. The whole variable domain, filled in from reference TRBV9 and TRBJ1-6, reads DSGVTQTPKHLITATGQRVTLRCSPRSGDLSVYWYQQSLDQGLQFLIQYYNGEERAKGNILERFSAQQFPDLHSELNLSSLELGDSALYFCASSVEASSYNSPLHFGNGTRLTVT.

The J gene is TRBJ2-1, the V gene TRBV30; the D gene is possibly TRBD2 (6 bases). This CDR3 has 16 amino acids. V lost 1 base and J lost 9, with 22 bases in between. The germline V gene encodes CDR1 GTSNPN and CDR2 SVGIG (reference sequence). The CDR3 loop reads CAWSAGTPVPEVEQFF. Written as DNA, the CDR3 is TGTGCCTGGAGTGCAGGGACTCCCGTTCCGGAGGTTGAGCAGTTCTTC.